This entry lists 18 T cell receptor beta chains sequenced from one sample in a study of cytomegalovirus exposure and HLA in healthy donors. The PCR used 60 Vbeta and 13 Jbeta primers. Some clones are missing from TCRdb's copy, which holds only in-frame ones; the method was immunoSEQ multiplex PCR. The data hold 150,000 to 200,000 clones, with roughly 80% observed a single time. Input material: PBMCs. The source of these receptors is a woman aged 50 to 60 in good health and CMV-seronegative.

This chain joins TRBV28 and TRBJ1-5, with TRBD1 as a possible D gene (5 bases). V lost 11 bases and J lost 7, with 21 bases in between. Germline V gives CDR1 MDHEN, CDR2 SYDVKM. CDR3 length equals 14 residues. CDR3 sequence (DNA): TGTGCCGCAGGGTCGGTTGGGATTAAGCAGCCCCAGCATTTT. This gives the protein CAAGSVGIKQPQHF.

V gene TRBV7-9 combines with J gene TRBJ1-6; maybe TRBD1 (5 bases). V lost 3 bases and J lost 9, with 12 bases in between. Germline V gene sequence: CDR1 SEHNR, CDR2 FQNEAQ (reference sequence). The CDR3 loop spans 14 amino acids. In DNA form, the CDR3 reads TGTGCCAGCAGCTTCCGGCAGGGTGGTTCACCCCTCCACTTT. Encoded protein: CASSFRQGGSPLHF.

The V call is TRBV7-6, the J call TRBJ1-3, with D unresolved. V was shortened by 2 bases and J by 0 bases, with 11 bases between the two germline ends. The CDR3 contains 16 residues. CDR1 SGHVS and CDR2 FNYEAQ come from the germline V gene. This CDR3 reads CASSLRIGSSGNTIYF. The CDR3 nucleotides are TGTGCCAGCAGCTTAAGGATAGGGAGCTCTGGAAACACCATATATTTT. The entire variable domain, with the rest obtained from reference TRBV7-6 and TRBJ1-3, is as follows: GAGVSQSPRYKVTKRGQDVALRCDPISGHVSLYWYRQALGQGPEFLTYFNYEAQQDKSGLPNDRFSAERPEGSISTLTIQRTEQRDSAMYRCASSLRIGSSGNTIYFGEGSWLTVV.

The V call is TRBV7-9, the J call TRBJ2-7, with D unclear. Trimming left V 5 bases short and J 2 bases short, with 13 bases between. The CDR3 is 14 residues long. Germline CDR1 reads SEHNR; CDR2 reads FQNEAQ (reference sequence). CDR3 in DNA: TGTGCCAGCAGCCCACCCGGTGAGCCCTACGAGCAGTACTTC. Its translation is CASSPPGEPYEQYF.

The chain is built from TRBV6-5 and TRBJ1-2, with D perhaps TRBD1 (6 bases). Trimming took 4 bases from V and 7 from J, leaving 16 bases between them. Germline-derived CDR1 and CDR2 are MNHEY and SVGAGI. This CDR3 region has 14 residues. CDR3 bases: TGTGCCAGCAGTTTAACCGGGACACCGACTGGCTACACCTTC. This codes for CASSLTGTPTGYTF.

In its sample, this clone was seen a few times. The J gene is TRBJ2-2, the V gene TRBV9; 9 bases align to TRBD1. Germline V gene sequence: CDR1 SGDLS, CDR2 YYNGEE. With 4 bases clipped from V and 6 bases from J, the junction kept 4 bases outside the gene matches. The CDR3 spans 14 residues. The CDR3 nucleotides are TGTGCCAGCAGCATACGGACAGGGGCCGGGGAGCTGTTTTTT. This gives the protein CASSIRTGAGELFF. The whole variable domain, filled in from reference TRBV9 and TRBJ2-2, reads DSGVTQTPKHLITATGQRVTLRCSPRSGDLSVYWYQQSLDQGLQFLIQYYNGEERAKGNILERFSAQQFPDLHSELNLSSLELGDSALYFCASSIRTGAGELFFGEGSRLTVL.

V is TRBV29-1 and J is TRBJ1-2, with D uncertain. Germline CDR1 is SQVTM and CDR2 is ANQGSEA. The germline V and J ends were trimmed by 3 bases and 3 bases, with 8 bases remaining between them. The CDR3 totals 12 residues. CDR3 residues: CSVDSGDYGYTF. The CDR3 nucleotides are TGCAGCGTTGATAGCGGGGACTATGGCTACACCTTC.

This chain connects TRBV7-3 to TRBJ1-5; TRBD1 matches at 7 bases. The CDR3 covers 16 residues. The V gene end was trimmed by 1 base and the J gene end by 1 base; junction bases not matched to a gene: 4. Germline CDR1 SGHTA, CDR2 FQGTGA. Here the CDR3 DNA reads TGTGCCAGCAGCTTAAATATCAGGGGGAGCAATCAGCCCCAGCATTTT. Translated, it gives CASSLNIRGSNQPQHF. The whole variable domain, filled in from reference TRBV7-3 and TRBJ1-5, reads GAGVSQTPSNKVTEKGKYVELRCDPISGHTALYWYRQSLGQGPEFLIYFQGTGAADDSGLPNDRFFAVRPEGSVSTLKIQRTERGDSAVYLCASSLNIRGSNQPQHFGDGTRLSIL.

The chain has TRBV19 and TRBJ1-1, with 9 nucleotides matching TRBD1. Unmatched junction bases numbered 7, after V lost 5 bases and J lost 3 bases. The CDR3 is 15 amino acids. Germline CDR1 and CDR2: LNHDA and SQIVND (reference sequence). CDR3 sequence (DNA): TGTGCCAGTAGTGTTCCGGGACAGGGTTACACTGAAGCTTTCTTT. It codes for CASSVPGQGYTEAFF.

This chain connects TRBV7-2 to TRBJ2-5, with 7 bases matching TRBD1. With the DNA end fitting TRBJ2-7 better, the J assignment may be wrong. The germline gives CDR1 SGHTA, CDR2 FQGNSA. The CDR3 runs 14 residues. The DNA of the CDR3 is TGTGCCAGCAGCCGTGACAGGGTGGCCTACGAGCAGTACTTC. It translates to CASSRDRVAYEQYF.

The rearrangement uses TRBV7-2 and TRBJ2-7; 10 bases are shared with TRBD1. The CDR3 has 14 residues. Germline assignment: CDR1 SGHTA and CDR2 FQGNSA. The junction had 4 bases not matched to a gene; V was cut back by 5 bases and J by 3 bases. CDR3 nucleotides: TGTGCCAGCAGCAGACAGGGGGCAATCTACGAGCAGTACTTC. Residues: CASSRQGAIYEQYF.

The chain carries TRBV27 and TRBJ2-1; tentative D call: TRBD2 (6 bases). The germline V and J ends were trimmed by 5 bases and 4 bases, with 18 bases remaining between them. The CDR3 spans 16 residues. Germline CDR1 and CDR2: MNHEY and SMNVEV (reference sequence). Written as DNA, the CDR3 is TGTGCCAGCAGTGCAATGGGGGGACCCAAGTACAATGAGCAGTTCTTC. Its protein is CASSAMGGPKYNEQFF.

The chain links TRBV6-5 to TRBJ2-1; tentatively, D is TRBD2 (5 bases). Trimming cost V 0 bases and J 8 bases, with 11 bases left between them. The CDR3 totals 14 residues. The germline CDR1 and CDR2 sequences are MNHEY and SVGAGI. Written as DNA, the CDR3 is TGTGCCAGCAGTTACTCGAGGAGGACCGATGAGCAGTTCTTC. Protein sequence: CASSYSRRTDEQFF.

This chain uses TRBV15 with TRBJ1-5; possible D gene TRBD1, 6 bases. The CDR3 sequence is 14 residues long. Per germline, CDR1 LNHNV and CDR2 YYDKDF (reference sequence). V gave up 5 bases and J gave up 2 bases, with 10 bases separating them. This chain's CDR3 is CATSRNRGNQPQHF. The CDR3 DNA reads as TGTGCCACCAGCCGGAACAGGGGCAATCAGCCCCAGCATTTT. The variable domain in full, with the rest retrieved from reference TRBV15 and TRBJ1-5, is DAMVIQNPRYQVTQFGKPVTLSCSQTLNHNVMYWYQQKSSQAPKLLFHYYDKDFNNEADTPDNFQSRRPNTSFCFLDIRSPGLGDTAMYLCATSRNRGNQPQHFGDGTRLSIL.

The chain joins TRBV6-5 to TRBJ2-3; a possible D gene is TRBD2 (5 bases). The CDR3 is made up of 14 amino acids. Trimming took off 5 bases at V and 2 bases at J, with 11 bases between the two ends. CDR1 is MNHEY, CDR2 SVGAGI, per germline. The CDR3 reads CASSLRRDTDTQYF. CDR3 coding DNA: TGTGCCAGCAGTCTTCGACGGGACACAGATACGCAGTATTTT.

The chain has TRBV29-1 and TRBJ1-5; 7 bases align to TRBD1. Trimming cost V 4 bases and J 3 bases; bases outside gene matches: 12. This CDR3 contains 16 residues. The germline CDR1 and CDR2 sequences are SQVTM and ANQGSEA. CDR3 protein: CSVASGSGGSNQPQHF. CDR3 DNA sequence: TGCAGCGTTGCCTCGGGGTCAGGGGGTTCCAATCAGCCCCAGCATTTT.

V gene TRBV5-1 combines with J gene TRBJ2-7, with TRBD1 matching over 8 bases. The CDR3 consists of 14 residues. Germline CDR1 SGHRS, CDR2 YFSETQ. After removal of 0 bases from V and 6 bases from J, the junction contained 5 bases not matched to a gene. CDR3 nucleotides: TGCGCCAGCAGCTTGGGGACAGGGAGTGTCGAGCAGTACTTC. Its translation: CASSLGTGSVEQYF.

J is TRBJ2-5 and V is TRBV9, with D tentatively TRBD2 (5 bases). There are 15 residues in the CDR3. Germline CDR1 SGDLS, CDR2 YYNGEE. The V and J ends lost 0 bases and 5 bases respectively, with 14 bases between them. For the CDR3, the DNA is TGTGCCAGCAGCGTAGCTCCCAGACCGGGGGAGACCCAGTACTTC. Protein: CASSVAPRPGETQYF.